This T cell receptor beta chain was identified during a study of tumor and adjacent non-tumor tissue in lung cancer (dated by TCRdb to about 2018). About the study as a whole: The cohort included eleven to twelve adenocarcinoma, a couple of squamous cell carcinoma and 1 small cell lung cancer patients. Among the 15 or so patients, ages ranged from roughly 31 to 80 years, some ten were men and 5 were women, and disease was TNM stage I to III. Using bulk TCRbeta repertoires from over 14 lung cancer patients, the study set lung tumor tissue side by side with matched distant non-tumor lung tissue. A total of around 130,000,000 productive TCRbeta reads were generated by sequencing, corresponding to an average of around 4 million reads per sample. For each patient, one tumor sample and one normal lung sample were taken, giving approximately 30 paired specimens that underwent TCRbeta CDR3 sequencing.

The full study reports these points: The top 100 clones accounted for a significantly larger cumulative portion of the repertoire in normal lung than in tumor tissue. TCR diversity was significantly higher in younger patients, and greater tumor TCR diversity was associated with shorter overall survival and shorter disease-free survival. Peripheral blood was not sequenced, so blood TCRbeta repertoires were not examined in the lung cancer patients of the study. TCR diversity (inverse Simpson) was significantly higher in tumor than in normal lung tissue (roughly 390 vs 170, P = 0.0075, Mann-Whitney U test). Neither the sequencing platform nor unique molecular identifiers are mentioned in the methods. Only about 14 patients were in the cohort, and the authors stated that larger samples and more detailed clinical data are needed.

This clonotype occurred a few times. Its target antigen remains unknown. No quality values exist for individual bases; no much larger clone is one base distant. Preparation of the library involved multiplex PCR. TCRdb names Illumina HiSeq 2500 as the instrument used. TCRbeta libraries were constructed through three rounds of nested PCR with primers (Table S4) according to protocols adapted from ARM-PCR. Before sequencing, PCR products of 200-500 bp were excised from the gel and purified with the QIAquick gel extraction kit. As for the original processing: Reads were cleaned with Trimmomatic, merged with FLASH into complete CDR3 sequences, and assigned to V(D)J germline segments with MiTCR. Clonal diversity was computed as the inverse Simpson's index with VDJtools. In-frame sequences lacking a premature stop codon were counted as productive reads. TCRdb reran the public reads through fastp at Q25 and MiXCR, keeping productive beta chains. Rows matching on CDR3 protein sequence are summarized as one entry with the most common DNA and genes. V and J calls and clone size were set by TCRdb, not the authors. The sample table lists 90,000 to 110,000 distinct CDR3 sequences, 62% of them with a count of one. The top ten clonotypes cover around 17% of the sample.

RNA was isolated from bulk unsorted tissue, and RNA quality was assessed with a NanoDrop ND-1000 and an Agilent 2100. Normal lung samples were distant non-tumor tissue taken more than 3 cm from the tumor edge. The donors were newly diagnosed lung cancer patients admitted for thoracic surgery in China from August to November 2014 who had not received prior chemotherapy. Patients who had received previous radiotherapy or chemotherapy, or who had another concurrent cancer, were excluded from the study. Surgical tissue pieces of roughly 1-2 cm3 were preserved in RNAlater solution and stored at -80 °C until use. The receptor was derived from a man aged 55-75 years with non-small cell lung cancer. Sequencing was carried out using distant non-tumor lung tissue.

The CDR3 reads as follows: CASSTEQLTDTQYF. The nucleotides are TGTGCCAGCAGCACGGAACAGCTCACAGATACGCAGTATTTT. In this chain, TRBV7-2 is recombined with TRBJ2-3; a confident D gene designation cannot be given. The trim is 5 bases for V and 2 bases for J, with a gap of 11 bases between the germline ends. Counted from cysteine to phenylalanine, this CDR3 has 14 amino acids. Just CDR3 DNA is preserved here, 42 bases in frame from base 1. The germline V gene yields SGHTA for CDR1 and FQGNSA for CDR2.